These T cell receptor beta chains were read from a single sample in a study of regulatory T cells in long-lasting Graves disease. In TCRdb, the multiplex PCR reads were re-called with MiXCR into one record per CDR3 protein. The sample lists about 240,000 distinct CDR3 sequences, roughly 21% occurring once. Material: peripheral blood mononuclear cells (PBMCs), obtained at new diagnosis, from a patient treated with antithyroid drugs. The receptors were gathered from a female donor with Graves disease. Both conserved end residues are part of each CDR3. Each record gives: D gene, J gene, CDR3 length, clone size, V gene, CDR3 DNA, CDR3 protein. D genes are given only for firm matches. The size field is filled for only some rows; it gives once, few, many or a size class.

.,TRBJ1-1,14,many,TRBV7-3,TGTGCCAGCAGCTTAAAAGGGGACGGGACTGAAGCTTTCTTT,CASSLKGDGTEAFF
TRBD2,TRBJ2-7,13,many,TRBV6-1,TGTGCCATCCTGGGACTAGCGGTTTTAGAGCAGTACTTC,CAILGLAVLEQYF
.,TRBJ2-3,16,many,TRBV20-1,TGCAGTGCTAGAGATTCACGGGGCGGCAGCACAGATACGCAGTATTTT,CSARDSRGGSTDTQYF
TRBD1,TRBJ1-5,15,many,TRBV2,TGTGCCAGCAGAGCCACAGGGGCGCGCAATCAGCCCCAGCATTTT,CASRATGARNQPQHF
.,TRBJ1-2,15,many,TRBV9,TGTGCCAGCAGCGTAGAAGGAGGGGAGCGCTATGGCTACACCTTC,CASSVEGGERYGYTF
TRBD2,TRBJ2-1,15,many,TRBV24-1,TGTGCCACCAGTGGCACTAGCGGGAGGTACAATGAGCAGTTCTTC,CATSGTSGRYNEQFF
TRBD2,TRBJ2-2,14,many,TRBV20-1,TGCAGTGCTGGGACTAGCGGGAAGGCCGGGGAGCTGTTTTTT,CSAGTSGKAGELFF
.,TRBJ2-1,14,many,TRBV3-1,TGTGCCAGCAGCCAAGATCCCGGGGTCAATGAGCAGTTCTTC,CASSQDPGVNEQFF
.,TRBJ2-2,18,many,TRBV6-2/TRBV6-3,TGTGCCAGCAGTTACTCGATTTCGGGGGCGGCAAACACCGGGGAGCTGTTTTTT,CASSYSISGAANTGELFF
.,TRBJ1-5,13,many,TRBV5-1,TGCGCCAGCAGTTCGGACGGGAATCAGCCCCAGCATTTT,CASSSDGNQPQHF
.,TRBJ1-1,13,many,TRBV18,TGTGCCAGCTCCGAGAAGGGGGGTACTGAAGCTTTCTTT,CASSEKGGTEAFF
TRBD2,TRBJ2-7,16,many,TRBV6-1,TGTGCCAGCAGGCCGGGACTAGCGGGATTTGCCTACGAGCAGTACTTC,CASRPGLAGFAYEQYF
.,TRBJ2-1,15,many,TRBV7-2,TGTGCCAGCAGCTTAGGGGCTCCCACCTACAATGAGCAGTTCTTC,CASSLGAPTYNEQFF
.,TRBJ2-2,13,.,TRBV5-6,TGTGCCAGCAGCGCCGCTGCGCCCGGGGAGCTGTTTTTT,CASSAAAPGELFF
.,TRBJ2-2,15,.,TRBV4-1,TGCGCCAGCAGCCCCGGGACTTTCCACACCGGGGAGCTGTTTTTT,CASSPGTFHTGELFF
.,TRBJ1-1,13,many,TRBV7-9,TGTGCCAGCAGCTTAGGAGGATCCACTGAAGCTTTCTTT,CASSLGGSTEAFF